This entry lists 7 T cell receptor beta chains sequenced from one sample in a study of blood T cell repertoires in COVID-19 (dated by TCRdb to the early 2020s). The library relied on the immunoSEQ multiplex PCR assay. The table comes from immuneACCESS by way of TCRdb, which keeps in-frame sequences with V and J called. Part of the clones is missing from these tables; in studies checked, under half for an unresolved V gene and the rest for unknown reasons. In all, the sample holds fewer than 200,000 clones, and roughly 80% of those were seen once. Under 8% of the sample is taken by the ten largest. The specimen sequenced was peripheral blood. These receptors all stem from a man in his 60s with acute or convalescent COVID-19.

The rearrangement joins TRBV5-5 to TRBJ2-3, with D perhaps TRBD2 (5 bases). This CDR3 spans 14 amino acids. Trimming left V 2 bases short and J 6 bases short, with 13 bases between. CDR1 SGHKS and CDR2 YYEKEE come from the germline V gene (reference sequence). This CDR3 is CASSFDPAADTQYF. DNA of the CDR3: TGTGCCAGCAGCTTCGACCCAGCGGCCGATACGCAGTATTTT.

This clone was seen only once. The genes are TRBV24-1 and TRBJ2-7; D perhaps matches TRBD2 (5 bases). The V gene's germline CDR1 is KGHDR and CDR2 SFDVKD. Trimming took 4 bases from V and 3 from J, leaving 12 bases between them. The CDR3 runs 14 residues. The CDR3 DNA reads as TGTGCCACCAGTGAGAACCGGGAAAACTACGAGCAGTACTTC. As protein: CATSENRENYEQYF.

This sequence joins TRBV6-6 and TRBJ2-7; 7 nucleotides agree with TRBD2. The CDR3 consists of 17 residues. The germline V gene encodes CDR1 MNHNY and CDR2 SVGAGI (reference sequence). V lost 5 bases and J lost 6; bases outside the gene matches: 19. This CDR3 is CASSPLGAGVSPREQYF. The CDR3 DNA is TGTGCCAGCAGTCCCCTCGGGGCGGGAGTTAGCCCCCGCGAGCAGTACTTC.

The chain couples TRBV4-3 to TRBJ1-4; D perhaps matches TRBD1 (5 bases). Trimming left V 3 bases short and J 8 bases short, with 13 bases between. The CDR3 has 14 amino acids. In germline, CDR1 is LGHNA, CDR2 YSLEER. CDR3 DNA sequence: TGCGCCAGCAGCCAGCAGGGCGTGGGAGAAAAACTGTTTTTT. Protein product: CASSQQGVGEKLFF.

CDR3 region: CASMGTGVQPQHF. Here the CDR3 DNA reads TGTGCCAGCATGGGAACAGGAGTGCAGCCCCAGCATTTT. This chain joins TRBV2 and TRBJ1-5; D is perhaps TRBD1 (5 bases). Germline CDR1 is SNHLY and CDR2 is FYNNEI. The CDR3 consists of 13 residues. Trimming left V 7 bases short and J 7 bases short, with 14 bases between. Looking up the rest from reference TRBV2 and TRBJ1-5 gives the full variable domain: EPEVTQTPSHQVTQMGQEVILRCVPISNHLYFYWYRQILGQKVEFLVSFYNNEISEKSEIFDDQFSVERPDGSNFTLKIRSTKLEDSAMYFCASMGTGVQPQHFGDGTRLSIL.

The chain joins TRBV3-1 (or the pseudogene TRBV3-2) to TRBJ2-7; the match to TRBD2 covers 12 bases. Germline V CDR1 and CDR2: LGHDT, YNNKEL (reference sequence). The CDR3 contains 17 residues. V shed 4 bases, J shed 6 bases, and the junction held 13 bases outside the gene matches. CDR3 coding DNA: TGTGCCAGCAGCCTGCTGACTAGCGGGAGCGAGGCTGTCGAGCAGTACTTC. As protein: CASSLLTSGSEAVEQYF.

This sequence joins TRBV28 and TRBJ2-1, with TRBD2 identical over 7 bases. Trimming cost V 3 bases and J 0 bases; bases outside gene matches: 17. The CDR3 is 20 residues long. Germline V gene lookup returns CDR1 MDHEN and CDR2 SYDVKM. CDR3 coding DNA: TGTGCCAGCAGTTTTATGATAGGGGTAGCGGGCACGAGCTCCTACAATGAGCAGTTCTTC. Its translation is CASSFMIGVAGTSSYNEQFF.